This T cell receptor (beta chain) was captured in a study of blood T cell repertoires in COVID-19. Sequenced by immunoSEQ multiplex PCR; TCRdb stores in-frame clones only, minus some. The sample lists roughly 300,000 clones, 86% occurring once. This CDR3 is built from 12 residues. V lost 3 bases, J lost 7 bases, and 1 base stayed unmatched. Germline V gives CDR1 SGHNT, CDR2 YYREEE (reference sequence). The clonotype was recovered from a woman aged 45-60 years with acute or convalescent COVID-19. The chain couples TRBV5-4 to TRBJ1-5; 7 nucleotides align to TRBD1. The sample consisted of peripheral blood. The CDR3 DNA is TGTGCCAGCAGCTGGGACAGCCAGCCCCAGCATTTT. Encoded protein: CASSWDSQPQHF. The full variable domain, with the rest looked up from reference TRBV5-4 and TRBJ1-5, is ETGVTQSPTHLIKTRGQQVTLRCSSQSGHNTVSWYQQALGQGPQFIFQYYREEENGRGNFPPRFSGLQFPNYSSELNVNALELDDSALYLCASSWDSQPQHFGDGTRLSIL.